This T cell receptor (beta chain) was identified during a study of technical replicates of blood from several donors. Sequencing was performed with immunoSEQ multiplex PCR; in TCRdb, only in-frame clones are kept and a portion is missing. The table shows about 70,000 clones, with 85% to 95% occurring only once. Input material: T cells isolated from PBMCs. This clonotype originated in a human donor in good health.

CDR3 sequence: CASSLDRELTEAFF. The CDR3 DNA follows: TGCGCCAGCAGCCTAGACAGGGAACTCACTGAAGCTTTCTTT. This chain connects TRBV5-1 to TRBJ1-1, with 7 bases aligning to TRBD1. Germline CDR1 reads SGHRS; CDR2 reads YFSETQ. V lost 4 bases to trimming and J lost 4 bases; unmatched junction nucleotides: 7. CDR3 length: 14 amino acids.